One sample yielded the 8 T cell receptor beta chains listed below, sequenced in a study of cytomegalovirus exposure and HLA in healthy donors. The PCR contained 60 Vbeta and 13 Jbeta primers. Profiled with immunoSEQ multiplex PCR; TCRdb holds only in-frame clones, not every one. The data contain tens of thousands of clones, about 70% of them singletons. The specimen sequenced was PBMCs. These receptor sequences come from a woman in her forties or fifties in good health and CMV-seropositive.

The chain employs TRBV4-2 and TRBJ1-5, with D unresolved. Germline loops: CDR1 LGHNA, CDR2 YNFKEQ. The germline V and J ends were trimmed by 0 bases and 0 bases, with 6 bases remaining between them. The length of the CDR3 is 15 residues. The CDR3 protein is CASSQDRNSNQPQHF. In nucleotides, the CDR3 is TGTGCCAGCAGCCAAGACAGGAATAGCAATCAGCCCCAGCATTTT.

This chain links TRBV10-1 with TRBJ2-5, with TRBD1 matching 9 bases. With V trimmed by 7 bases and J by 3 bases, 15 bases remained unmatched. Germline CDR1 and CDR2: WNHNN and SYGVQD (reference sequence). The CDR3 covers 17 residues. The DNA of the CDR3 is TGCGCCAGCACCACACGAAATTGGGGACAGGGCAAAGAGACCCAGTACTTC. This gives the protein CASTTRNWGQGKETQYF.

The gene calls are TRBV5-5 and TRBJ2-2; D call uncertain. Trimming took off 5 bases at V and 4 bases at J, with 12 bases between the two ends. Per the germline V gene, CDR1 is SGHKS and CDR2 is YYEKEE (reference sequence). This CDR3 contains 14 residues. The CDR3 protein is CASSPAPGTGELFF. DNA for the CDR3: TGTGCCAGCAGTCCCGCGCCGGGCACCGGGGAGCTGTTTTTT.

The rearrangement links TRBV30 to TRBJ2-7; unclear D gene. The CDR3 consists of 12 residues. V was trimmed by 2 bases and J by 2 bases, leaving 7 bases between them. CDR1 is GTSNPN, CDR2 SVGIG, per germline (reference sequence). The CDR3 is CAWSLFPYEQYF. DNA of the CDR3: TGTGCCTGGAGTCTCTTCCCCTACGAGCAGTACTTC.

The chain is built from TRBV7-9 and TRBJ2-5, with a tentative D call TRBD1 (5 bases). Trimming removed 5 bases at V and 2 bases at J, with 9 bases between. CDR3 length: 13 amino acids. Germline CDR1 is SEHNR and CDR2 is FQNEAQ (reference sequence). The CDR3 coding sequence is TGTGCCAGCAGCCCAGGGCGGCAAGAGACCCAGTACTTC. Protein: CASSPGRQETQYF.

The chain combines TRBV19 with TRBJ1-2; TRBD1 might be the D (5 bases). Germline assignment: CDR1 LNHDA and CDR2 SQIVND (reference sequence). V was trimmed by 5 bases and J by 3 bases, leaving 10 bases between them. The CDR3 length is 13 residues. The chain's CDR3 is CASSPRVDYGYTF. The CDR3 nucleotides are TGTGCCAGTAGTCCCAGGGTGGACTATGGCTACACCTTC.

The V call is TRBV19, the J call TRBJ2-7; D is unresolved. CDR3 length equals 11 residues. V lost 4 bases and J lost 2, with 3 bases in between. CDR1 and CDR2 (germline): LNHDA, SQIVND (reference sequence). CDR3 in amino acids: CASSNTYEQYF. The CDR3 DNA reads as TGTGCCAGTAGTAACACCTACGAGCAGTACTTC. The full variable domain, with the rest looked up from reference TRBV19 and TRBJ2-7, is DGGITQSPKYLFRKEGQNVTLSCEQNLNHDAMYWYRQDPGQGLRLIYYSQIVNDFQKGDIAEGYSVSREKKESFPLTVTSAQKNPTAFYLCASSNTYEQYFGPGTRLTVT.

In its sample, this clone was seen once. V usage is TRBV7-8 and J usage is TRBJ1-4, with a tentative D call TRBD1 (6 bases). The germline gives CDR1 SGHVS, CDR2 FQNEAQ. The CDR3 extends over 17 amino acids. V dropped 3 bases and J dropped 0 bases, with 14 bases sitting between them. The CDR3 here is CASSLWTDRTTNEKLFF. The CDR3, as DNA: TGTGCCAGCAGCTTGTGGACAGATCGAACAACTAATGAAAAACTGTTTTTT.